Here is one TCR beta chain with its context. No antigen is known for it. Germline CDR1 SGHTA, CDR2 FQGNSA. Trimming removed 2 bases from V and 1 base from J, with 11 bases in between. The length of the CDR3 is 15 residues. The data were produced by immunoSEQ multiplex PCR, yet TCRdb's version contains in-frame clones alone and is incomplete. This table has approximately 20,000 clones, approximately 44% appearing once. This entry belongs to a study of siplizumab effects on memory and regulatory T cells. Cocultured for roughly 6 days at 37°C were the mixed lymphocyte reaction cells. J is TRBJ2-5 and V is TRBV7-2; D uncertain. The material sequenced was CFSE-low (dividing) CD4+ T cells sorted from an allogeneic mixed lymphocyte reaction. The clonotype was recovered from a human donor in good health; the cells came from an allogeneic mixed lymphocyte reaction. Some clones in this sample may be carry-over from other donors' samples. CDR3 sequence (DNA): TGTGCCAGCAGCTTAAGTGGATTCAGCCAAGAGACCCAGTACTTC. Translation gives CASSLSGFSQETQYF.